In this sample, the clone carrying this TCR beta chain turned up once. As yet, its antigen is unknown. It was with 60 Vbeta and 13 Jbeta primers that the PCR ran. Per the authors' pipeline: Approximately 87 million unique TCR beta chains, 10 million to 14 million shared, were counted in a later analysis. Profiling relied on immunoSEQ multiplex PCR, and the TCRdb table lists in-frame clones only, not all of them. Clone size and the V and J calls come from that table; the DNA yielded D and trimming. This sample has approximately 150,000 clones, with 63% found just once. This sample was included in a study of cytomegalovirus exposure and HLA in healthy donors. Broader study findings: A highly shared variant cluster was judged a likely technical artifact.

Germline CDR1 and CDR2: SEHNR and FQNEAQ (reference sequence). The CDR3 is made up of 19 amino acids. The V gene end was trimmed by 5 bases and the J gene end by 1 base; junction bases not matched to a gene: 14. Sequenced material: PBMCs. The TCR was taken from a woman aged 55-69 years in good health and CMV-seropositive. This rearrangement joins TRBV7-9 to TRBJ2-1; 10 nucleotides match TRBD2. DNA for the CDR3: TGTGCCAGCAGCCCCAGAGCGGGAGGGATAGAAGCTTCCTACAATGAGCAGTTCTTC. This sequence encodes CASSPRAGGIEASYNEQFF.